Below, 9 T cell receptor beta chains from the same sample are listed, as sequenced in a study of blood T cell repertoires in COVID-19. Data came from immunoSEQ multiplex PCR; TCRdb stores just in-frame clones and leaves some out. This table has more than 90,000 clones, 82% appearing once. The specimen sequenced was peripheral blood. All receptors derive from a man between 65 and 85 years old with acute or convalescent COVID-19.

The CDR3 coding sequence is TGTGCCAGCAGTTTGGACAGTGGCTATGAGCAGTTCTTC. This translates into CASSLDSGYEQFF. The gene calls are TRBV27 and TRBJ2-1; TRBD1 might be the D (6 bases). V lost 3 bases, J lost 8 bases, and 11 bases lay in between. Per germline, CDR1 MNHEY and CDR2 SMNVEV (reference sequence). The CDR3 is made up of 13 amino acids.

The genes are TRBV12-3 or TRBV12-4 and TRBJ1-2; 8 positions agree with TRBD1. The trim removed 5 bases at V and 2 bases at J, leaving 1 base unmatched. The CDR3 totals 13 residues. This chain's CDR3 is CASSRQGNYGYTF. The CDR3 DNA is TGTGCCAGCAGTAGACAGGGGAACTATGGCTACACCTTC.

The chain is built from TRBV28 and TRBJ2-1, with TRBD1 matching 9 bases. The CDR3 spans 14 residues. The germline gives CDR1 MDHEN, CDR2 SYDVKM. V dropped 10 bases and J dropped 4; count of bases not matched to a gene: 8. CDR3 amino acids: CANSQGARYNEQFF. Here the CDR3 DNA reads TGTGCCAACTCACAGGGGGCTCGATACAATGAGCAGTTCTTC.

This clone was detected only once. This chain joins TRBV5-8 and TRBJ1-2; D is possibly TRBD1 (6 bases). The CDR3 is 16 amino acids. Germline V gene lookup returns CDR1 SGHTS and CDR2 YDEGEE. V lost 2 bases to trimming and J lost 7 bases, with 21 bases between them. This CDR3 reads CASSFSGSGHFSGYTF. The CDR3 DNA reads as TGTGCCAGCAGCTTCAGTGGTTCGGGACATTTCTCTGGCTACACCTTC.

The chain links TRBV30 to TRBJ2-7; 10 nucleotides agree with TRBD1. The CDR3 spans 13 residues. Germline V gene sequence: CDR1 GTSNPN, CDR2 SVGIG (reference sequence). V lost 3 bases and J lost 5; bases outside the gene matches: 4. CDR3 sequence reads: CAWRRTGGNEQYF. CDR3 sequence (DNA): TGTGCCTGGAGGAGGACAGGGGGAAACGAGCAGTACTTC.

CDR3 residues: CASSLLLPGTSGGAGPGELFF. For the CDR3, the DNA is TGTGCCAGCAGTTTGCTCCTACCCGGGACTAGCGGGGGGGCGGGGCCCGGGGAGCTGTTTTTT. The rearrangement links TRBV27 to TRBJ2-2, with TRBD2 identical over 16 bases. The CDR3 contains 21 residues. J lost 6 bases, V lost 3 bases, and 16 bases had no gene match. CDR1 is MNHEY, CDR2 SMNVEV, per germline (reference sequence).

V and J are TRBV9 and TRBJ2-7, with a weak D call TRBD1 (5 bases). The CDR3 covers 14 residues. V lost 0 bases to trimming and J lost 1 base, with 8 bases between them. Looked up from germline, CDR1 is SGDLS and CDR2 is YYNGEE. CDR3 in amino acids: CASSVDQGSYEQYF. The CDR3, as DNA: TGTGCCAGCAGCGTAGACCAGGGATCCTACGAGCAGTACTTC.

J is TRBJ1-1 and V is TRBV23-1; D unclear. TRBV23-1 is noted as an ORF with a role that remains uncertain. Trimming removed 4 bases from V and 0 bases from J, with 15 bases in between. The CDR3 sequence is 16 residues long. This CDR3 reads CASSRRREKMNTEAFF. The DNA of the CDR3 is TGCGCCAGCAGTCGACGGCGGGAAAAGATGAACACTGAAGCTTTCTTT.

The rearrangement joins TRBV29-1 to TRBJ1-2; 10 nucleotides line up with TRBD1. The CDR3 extends over 14 amino acids. V lost 3 bases, J lost 8 bases, and 9 bases stayed unmatched. In germline, CDR1 is SQVTM, CDR2 ANQGSEA. CDR3 bases: TGCAGCGTTGATGGGGGGACAGGGGTGAGAGGCTACACCTTC. The encoded protein is CSVDGGTGVRGYTF.